This section outlines one T cell receptor beta chain sequence together with its context. The sample originates from a study of blood T cell repertoires in COVID-19. The wider study: Sample material is recorded as cDNA or gDNA derived from T cells, B-cell-depleted T cells, or PBMCs.

Clones were read by immunoSEQ multiplex PCR, and TCRdb kept only the in-frame ones, dropping some. Seen here are around 330,000 clones, 85% observed once, and the top ten hold approximately 1.9%. The CDR3 consists of 14 residues. From germline, CDR1 is LNHDA and CDR2 SQIVND (reference sequence). V was clipped by 4 bases and J by 2 bases; unmatched bases: 5. The receptor's source is a woman aged 25 to 39 who had been exposed to COVID-19. This chain connects TRBV19 to TRBJ2-7; 7 bases are a match to TRBD1. Material: PBMCs or T cells enriched from blood (not recorded which). CDR3 in DNA: TGTGCCAGTAGTACCCCAGGGGGTACCTACGAGCAGTACTTC. It translates to CASSTPGGTYEQYF.